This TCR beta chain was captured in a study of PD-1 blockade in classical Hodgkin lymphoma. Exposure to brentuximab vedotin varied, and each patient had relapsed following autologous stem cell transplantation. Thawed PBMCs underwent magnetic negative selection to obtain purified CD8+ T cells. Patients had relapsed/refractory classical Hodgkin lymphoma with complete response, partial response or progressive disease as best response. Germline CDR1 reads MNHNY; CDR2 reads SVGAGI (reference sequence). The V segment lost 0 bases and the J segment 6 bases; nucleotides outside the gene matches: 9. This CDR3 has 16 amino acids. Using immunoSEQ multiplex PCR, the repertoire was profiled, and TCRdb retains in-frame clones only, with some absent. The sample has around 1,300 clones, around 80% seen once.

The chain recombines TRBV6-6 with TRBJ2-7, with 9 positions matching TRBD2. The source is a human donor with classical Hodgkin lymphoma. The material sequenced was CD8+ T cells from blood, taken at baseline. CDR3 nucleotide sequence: TGTGCCAGCAGTTACTCGAGGTCTAGCGGGACACTCGAGCAGTACTTC. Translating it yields CASSYSRSSGTLEQYF.